Below are 32 T cell receptor beta chains sequenced from a single sample in a study of blood T cell repertoires in COVID-19 (dated by TCRdb to the early 2020s). Libraries were prepared through the immunoSEQ multiplex PCR assay. As stored in TCRdb, this immuneACCESS dataset retains in-frame rearrangements with V and J assigned. A fraction of the clones does not appear; measured against another copy, unresolved V genes explain less than half of the discrepancy, and the remainder lacks a known reason. The sample table records 95,000 to 120,000 clones; approximately 90% of these occur just once. Approximately 4.5% of the sample comes from the top ten. Sequencing was carried out using peripheral blood. The receptor source for this set is a woman between 50 and 59 years old with acute or convalescent COVID-19.

There are a few counts of this clone. The CDR3: CAWSLDRLNTEAFF. In DNA, the CDR3 is TGTGCCTGGAGTCTTGACAGATTGAACACTGAAGCTTTCTTT. V and J are TRBV30 and TRBJ1-1; D is possibly TRBD1 (5 bases). The CDR3 contains 14 residues. Germline V gene lookup returns CDR1 GTSNPN and CDR2 SVGIG (reference sequence). Trimming shortened V by 2 bases and J by 0 bases, and 10 bases separated the two germline ends.

This clone was detected a few times. The chain uses TRBV19 and TRBJ2-1; tentative D call: TRBD2 (5 bases). This CDR3 contains 14 residues. Trimming cost V 4 bases and J 7 bases, with 14 bases left between them. Germline values: CDR1 LNHDA, CDR2 SQIVND (reference sequence). The CDR3 DNA reads as TGTGCCAGTAGTAGGCTAGCTGAGGTGAATGAGCAGTTCTTC. This translates into CASSRLAEVNEQFF.

The chain uses TRBV12-3 or TRBV12-4 and TRBJ1-2; unclear D gene. The V end lost 4 bases, the J end lost 4 bases, and 7 bases lay between the germline ends. The CDR3 sequence is 12 residues long. The CDR3 DNA follows: TGTGCCAGCAGTTCGAACAGCTATGGCTACACCTTC. Translating gives CASSSNSYGYTF.

CDR3 residues: CASSPPPASSYNEQFF. Here the CDR3 DNA reads TGTGCCAGCTCACCACCGCCAGCGAGCTCCTACAATGAGCAGTTCTTC. The chain recombines TRBV18 with TRBJ2-1; D unclear. The V end was cut by 0 bases, the J end by 0 bases, with 9 bases between. Germline loops: CDR1 KGHSH, CDR2 LQKENI. This CDR3 has 16 residues.

This chain connects TRBV25-1 to TRBJ1-2; D is perhaps TRBD1 (6 bases). The CDR3 covers 14 residues. Germline V CDR1 and CDR2: MGHDK, SYGVNS. The V end lost 3 bases, the J end lost 7 bases, and 15 bases lay between the germline ends. The DNA of the CDR3 is TGTGCCAGCAGTGACCTGGGACAAGGCGGTGGCTACACCTTC. Amino acids: CASSDLGQGGGYTF.

This rearrangement joins TRBV7-9 to TRBJ1-2; D is ambiguous. Per germline, CDR1 SEHNR and CDR2 FQNEAQ (reference sequence). This CDR3 has 13 residues. V dropped 1 base and J dropped 0 bases, with 3 bases sitting between them. DNA for the CDR3: TGTGCCAGCAGCTTAGGCGCTAACTATGGCTACACCTTC. Translating it yields CASSLGANYGYTF.

Remarks on this clone: The germline gene is not matched at one end of the junction; a read error may be the cause. The chain couples TRBV19 to TRBJ2-1; possible D gene TRBD1, 6 bases. The CDR3 sequence is 15 residues long. Germline CDR1 reads LNHDA; CDR2 reads SQIVND (reference sequence). CDR3 coding DNA: TGTGCCAGTAGTGTAGACAGGCGAGAGCACAATGAGCAGTTCTTC. Translation: CASSVDRREHNEQFF.

V gene TRBV11-2 combines with J gene TRBJ1-3, with D unclear. V lost 1 base and J lost 3, with 19 bases in between. Germline lookup yields CDR1 SGHAT and CDR2 FQNNGV. The length of the CDR3 is 18 residues. The CDR3 protein is CASSLAPEEAGFGNTIYF. In nucleotides, the CDR3 is TGTGCCAGCAGCTTAGCCCCCGAAGAAGCGGGGTTTGGAAACACCATATATTTT.

The CDR3 nucleotides read TGTGCCAGCAGTGACGGTGGGGACTTTAAATCTGGGGCCAACGTCCTGACTTTC. This encodes CASSDGGDFKSGANVLTF. This sequence joins TRBV3-1 (or the pseudogene TRBV3-2) and TRBJ2-6, with TRBD2 as a possible D gene (6 bases). Trimming took 6 bases from V and 1 from J, leaving 19 bases between them. The CDR3 length is 18 residues. Germline V lookup: CDR1 LGHDT, CDR2 YNNKEL (reference sequence).

Comments on this clone: The junction does not match germline at one end; this may be a read error. The CDR3 nucleotides are TGTGCCTGGAGTCCAACTAGCGATGGCCTGGCTTTT. Translation: CAWSPTSDGLAF. The chain recombines TRBV30 with TRBJ2-3; 7 bases match TRBD2. Looked up from germline, CDR1 is GTSNPN and CDR2 is SVGIG (reference sequence). The CDR3 has 12 residues.

The rearrangement uses TRBV7-2 and TRBJ1-1, with a possible D match to TRBD1 (5 bases). Germline assignment: CDR1 SGHTA and CDR2 FQGNSA. This CDR3 comprises 15 residues. The germline V and J ends were trimmed by 0 bases and 3 bases, with 11 bases remaining between them. CDR3 protein: CASSLAGQVYTEAFF. DNA of the CDR3: TGTGCCAGCAGCTTAGCGGGGCAGGTCTACACTGAAGCTTTCTTT.

For this clone: Other DNA sequences in the same sample also yield this CDR3. V is TRBV19 and J is TRBJ1-2; D is perhaps TRBD1 (6 bases). The length of the CDR3 is 15 residues. Per germline, CDR1 LNHDA and CDR2 SQIVND (reference sequence). V was shortened by 0 bases and J by 2 bases, with 10 bases between the two germline ends. The CDR3 DNA follows: TGTGCCAGTAGTATAGATCGAGGACAGAACTATGGCTACACCTTC. It codes for CASSIDRGQNYGYTF.

The chain carries TRBV3-1 (or the pseudogene TRBV3-2) and TRBJ2-1; unclear D gene. This CDR3 is 14 amino acids long. The germline CDR1 and CDR2 sequences are LGHDT and YNNKEL (reference sequence). V lost 0 bases, J lost 5 bases, and 8 bases lay in between. The CDR3 loop is CASSQDYSNNEQFF. CDR3 nucleotides: TGTGCCAGCAGCCAAGATTATAGTAACAATGAGCAGTTCTTC.

The genes are TRBV5-1 and TRBJ1-5, with D tentatively TRBD1 (6 bases). V shed 2 bases and J shed 3 bases, with 12 bases lying between them. The CDR3 loop spans 15 amino acids. Germline assignment: CDR1 SGHRS and CDR2 YFSETQ. The CDR3 sequence: CASSFAGEVNQPQHF. The CDR3 DNA reads TGCGCCAGCAGCTTTGCAGGGGAAGTCAATCAGCCCCAGCATTTT. Filled out from reference TRBV5-1 and TRBJ1-5, the complete variable domain reads KAGVTQTPRYLIKTRGQQVTLSCSPISGHRSVSWYQQTPGQGLQFLFEYFSETQRNKGNFPGRFSGRQFSNSRSEMNVSTLELGDSALYLCASSFAGEVNQPQHFGDGTRLSIL.

The table lists this clone with a count of one. This chain links TRBV28 with TRBJ2-7, with TRBD1 matching over 9 bases. The CDR3 extends over 14 amino acids. J lost 3 bases, V lost 4 bases, and 4 bases had no gene match. Germline CDR1 reads MDHEN; CDR2 reads SYDVKM. For the CDR3, the DNA is TGTGCCAGCAGTTCCGGGACAGGGCTCTACGAGCAGTACTTC. It specifies CASSSGTGLYEQYF.

This chain connects TRBV10-1 to TRBJ2-3, with D possibly matching TRBD2 (5 bases). Germline lookup yields CDR1 WNHNN and CDR2 SYGVQD (reference sequence). V shed 4 bases and J shed 0 bases, with 8 bases lying between them. CDR3 length equals 14 residues. Here the CDR3 DNA reads TGCGCCAGCAGTGGAGGCGGGAGCACAGATACGCAGTATTTT. It yields the protein CASSGGGSTDTQYF.

V usage is TRBV5-5 and J usage is TRBJ1-3; 10 bases line up with TRBD1. The CDR3 has 18 amino acids. Germline V CDR1 and CDR2: SGHKS, YYEKEE (reference sequence). V trimming: 4 bases; J trimming: 4 bases; junction bases outside the gene matches: 14. In DNA form, the CDR3 reads TGTGCCAGCAGCCGGGACAGGGGTCCTTCACTTTGGGGAAACACCATATATTTT. This codes for CASSRDRGPSLWGNTIYF.

This clone was picked up one time. The chain couples TRBV9 to TRBJ2-6; D ambiguous. Germline CDR1 is SGDLS and CDR2 is YYNGEE. The CDR3 spans 20 residues. Deletions cut 0 bases from V and 0 bases from J, with 19 bases between. The CDR3 reads CASSVARFGSLNSGANVLTF. CDR3 bases: TGTGCCAGCAGCGTAGCTAGGTTCGGCAGCCTCAACTCTGGGGCCAACGTCCTGACTTTC.

This sequence joins TRBV29-1 and TRBJ2-2; D is unresolved. The V and J ends lost 3 bases and 4 bases respectively, with 6 bases between them. Germline CDR1 SQVTM, CDR2 ANQGSEA. The CDR3 covers 12 residues. The CDR3, as DNA: TGCAGCGTTGATCTTTCCACCGGGGAGCTGTTTTTT. This encodes CSVDLSTGELFF.

This chain connects TRBV5-4 to TRBJ1-1, with no clear D. Germline V gives CDR1 SGHNT, CDR2 YYREEE (reference sequence). The length of the CDR3 is 14 residues. The V and J ends lost 2 bases and 1 base respectively, with 9 bases between them. CDR3 protein: CASSLEVGNTEAFF. The DNA for the CDR3 is TGTGCCAGCAGCTTAGAGGTGGGGAACACTGAAGCTTTCTTT.

V is TRBV7-9 and J is TRBJ1-4; 9 bases are shared with TRBD1. The junction had 2 bases not matched to a gene; V was cut back by 4 bases and J by 2 bases. The germline V gene encodes CDR1 SEHNR and CDR2 FQNEAQ (reference sequence). This CDR3 has 15 amino acids. The CDR3 protein is CASSSGTGTNEKLFF. Here the CDR3 DNA reads TGTGCCAGCAGCTCCGGGACAGGGACTAATGAAAAACTGTTTTTT.

This rearrangement joins TRBV7-9 to TRBJ2-2; perhaps TRBD1 as D (6 bases). The CDR3 spans 16 residues. Germline values: CDR1 SEHNR, CDR2 FQNEAQ (reference sequence). V was pared by 5 bases and J by 0 bases, with 13 bases between. For the CDR3, the DNA is TGTGCCAGCAGCGATCGAGACAGGACGAACACCGGGGAGCTGTTTTTT. This sequence encodes CASSDRDRTNTGELFF. The complete variable domain, with remaining parts taken from reference TRBV7-9 and TRBJ2-2, reads DTGVSQNPRHKITKRGQNVTFRCDPISEHNRLYWYRQTLGQGPEFLTYFQNEAQLEKSRLLSDRFSAERPKGSFSTLEIQRTEQGDSAMYLCASSDRDRTNTGELFFGEGSRLTVL.

The chain recombines TRBV9 with TRBJ2-1, with D perhaps TRBD2 (6 bases). The CDR3 contains 17 residues. The germline CDR1 and CDR2 sequences are SGDLS and YYNGEE. Trimming removed 1 base from V and 5 bases from J, with 19 bases in between. The CDR3 loop is CASSVSPHAGPDNEQFF. The CDR3 DNA sequence: TGTGCCAGCAGCGTATCCCCGCATGCGGGACCCGACAATGAGCAGTTCTTC.

The chain couples TRBV3-1 (or the pseudogene TRBV3-2) to TRBJ2-7; 7 nucleotides align to TRBD1. Germline V gene sequence: CDR1 LGHDT, CDR2 YNNKEL (reference sequence). The J segment lost 5 bases and the V segment lost 7 bases, leaving 14 bases of the junction unmatched. The CDR3 has 15 residues. CDR3 sequence: CASTSTWKGAHEQYF. The CDR3 nucleotides are TGTGCCAGCACCTCCACCTGGAAGGGGGCCCACGAGCAGTACTTC.

This chain's CDR3 is CASSSRTGGYEQYF. The DNA of the CDR3 is TGTGCCAGCAGCTCCCGGACAGGGGGATACGAGCAGTACTTC. The V and J genes are TRBV7-6 and TRBJ2-7; TRBD1 matches 10 bases. CDR1 is SGHVS and CDR2 is FNYEAQ in the germline V gene. The junction had 4 bases not matched to a gene; V was cut back by 4 bases and J by 4 bases. The CDR3 extends over 14 amino acids. Full variable domain (rest looked up from reference TRBV7-6 and TRBJ2-7): GAGVSQSPRYKVTKRGQDVALRCDPISGHVSLYWYRQALGQGPEFLTYFNYEAQQDKSGLPNDRFSAERPEGSISTLTIQRTEQRDSAMYRCASSSRTGGYEQYFGPGTRLTVT.

This clone was recorded a few times. This chain uses TRBV5-4 with TRBJ1-1; tentatively, D is TRBD1 (5 bases). This CDR3 region has 15 residues. V lost 4 bases and J lost 0, with 13 bases in between. Looked up from germline, CDR1 is SGHNT and CDR2 is YYREEE (reference sequence). The CDR3 reads CASSARGGMNTEAFF. In nucleotides, the CDR3 is TGTGCCAGCAGCGCACGGGGGGGGATGAACACTGAAGCTTTCTTT.

The CDR3 bases are TGTGCCAGCAGCTTAAGGCAGGGGGCGAGTAATTCACCCCTCCACTTT. It specifies CASSLRQGASNSPLHF. The J gene is TRBJ1-6, the V gene TRBV7-2; 8 bases map to TRBD1. Germline CDR1 and CDR2: SGHTA and FQGNSA. Losses at the gene ends were 2 bases for V and 6 bases for J; bases not matched to a gene: 6. The CDR3 is made up of 16 amino acids.

The V and J genes are TRBV28 and TRBJ1-2, with D perhaps TRBD1 (6 bases). Germline lookup yields CDR1 MDHEN and CDR2 SYDVKM. The CDR3 has 14 amino acids. V was trimmed by 3 bases and J by 3 bases, leaving 11 bases between them. CDR3 nucleotide sequence: TGTGCCAGCAGTTTGGCAGGGGTGGACTATGGCTACACCTTC. This encodes CASSLAGVDYGYTF.

J is TRBJ2-7 and V is TRBV2, with a weak D call TRBD2 (6 bases). The CDR3 length is 11 residues. CDR1 is SNHLY, CDR2 FYNNEI, per germline. V was clipped by 8 bases and J by 7 bases, with 12 bases between them. The CDR3: CASLGGREQYF. The CDR3 DNA sequence: TGTGCCAGCCTAGGAGGGAGGGAGCAGTACTTC.

This clone appeared a single time. CDR3 nucleotide sequence: TGTGCCAGCAGGAGGACACGATCCTACGAGCAGTACTTC. This translates into CASRRTRSYEQYF. The V gene is TRBV28, the J gene TRBJ2-7, with D tentatively TRBD1 (5 bases). Germline CDR1 MDHEN, CDR2 SYDVKM. CDR3 length equals 13 residues. V lost 6 bases to trimming and J lost 1 base, with 10 bases between them.

This clone was found a few times. This chain links TRBV19 with TRBJ2-3; TRBD1 matches 8 bases. The CDR3 is 15 amino acids. In germline, CDR1 is LNHDA, CDR2 SQIVND (reference sequence). Unmatched junction bases numbered 4, after V lost 3 bases and J lost 2 bases. CDR3 loop: CASSISGGYTDTQYF. The CDR3 coding sequence is TGTGCCAGTAGTATTTCAGGGGGCTACACAGATACGCAGTATTTT.

The chain links TRBV6-5 to TRBJ2-7; D unresolved. Trimming removed 6 bases from V and 0 bases from J, with 3 bases in between. Germline V gene data show CDR1 as MNHEY and CDR2 as SVGAGI. The length of the CDR3 is 11 residues. CDR3 region: CASRHSYEQYF. The CDR3 nucleotides are TGTGCCAGCAGACACTCCTACGAGCAGTACTTC.